Listed below are T cell receptor beta chains from one sample, sequenced in a study of control samples from healthy donors and cancer patients. Sequencing was performed with immunoSEQ multiplex PCR; in TCRdb, only in-frame clones are kept and a portion is missing. The sample has just under 150,000 clones; more than 85% are singletons. Sequencing was carried out using blood. The receptors were sampled from a man aged 30 to 39 in good health. Each CDR3 is given with its conserved first and last residue. The D gene is left open where the match is weak. Clone size appears in some rows only: once, few, many, or a class for an expanded clone.

v_gene: TRBV7-3
abundance: .
d_gene: .
j_gene: TRBJ1-6
CDR3aa: CASSLTQGASPLHF
CDR3nt: TGTGCCAGCAGCTTAACCCAGGGAGCCTCACCCCTCCACTTT

v_gene: TRBV2
abundance: .
d_gene: TRBD1
j_gene: TRBJ1-5
CDR3aa: CASEAGQGAYQPQHF
CDR3nt: TGTGCCAGCGAGGCCGGACAGGGGGCGTATCAGCCCCAGCATTTT

v_gene: TRBV24-1
abundance: once
d_gene: .
j_gene: TRBJ1-1
CDR3aa: CAARGITEAFF
CDR3nt: TGTGCCGCTCGGGGTATCACTGAAGCTTTCTTT

v_gene: TRBV27
abundance: .
d_gene: .
j_gene: TRBJ1-5
CDR3aa: CASSLEFSNQPQHF
CDR3nt: TGTGCCAGCAGTTTGGAGTTTTCAAATCAGCCCCAGCATTTT

v_gene: TRBV5-4
abundance: .
d_gene: TRBD2
j_gene: TRBJ2-1
CDR3aa: CASSLLAGGPNEQFF
CDR3nt: TGTGCCAGCAGCTTACTAGCGGGGGGGCCCAATGAGCAGTTCTTC

v_gene: TRBV5-1
abundance: .
d_gene: TRBD2
j_gene: TRBJ2-7
CDR3aa: CASSATSGGGWSYEQYF
CDR3nt: TGCGCCAGCAGCGCGACTAGCGGGGGGGGATGGTCCTACGAGCAGTACTTC

v_gene: TRBV9
abundance: .
d_gene: .
j_gene: TRBJ1-2
CDR3aa: CASSVDWGDYGYTF
CDR3nt: TGTGCCAGCAGCGTAGATTGGGGAGACTATGGCTACACCTTC

v_gene: TRBV5-4
abundance: .
d_gene: .
j_gene: TRBJ2-1
CDR3aa: CASSLIDSYNEQFF
CDR3nt: TGTGCCAGCAGCTTGATTGACTCCTACAATGAGCAGTTCTTC

v_gene: TRBV27
abundance: .
d_gene: TRBD2
j_gene: TRBJ2-7
CDR3aa: CASSPGGDEQYF
CDR3nt: TGTGCCAGCAGTCCGGGGGGGGATGAGCAGTACTTC

v_gene: TRBV29-1
abundance: few
d_gene: .
j_gene: TRBJ2-1
CDR3aa: CSVDRTRRGESSYNEQFF
CDR3nt: TGCAGCGTTGATAGGACGCGACGTGGCGAGAGCTCCTACAATGAGCAGTTCTTC

v_gene: TRBV6-5
abundance: .
d_gene: .
j_gene: TRBJ2-5
CDR3aa: CASSYGGLHETQYF
CDR3nt: TGTGCCAGCAGTTACGGTGGGCTGCACGAGACCCAGTACTTC

v_gene: TRBV24-1
abundance: .
d_gene: .
j_gene: TRBJ1-3
CDR3aa: CATSDPRSYSGNTIYF
CDR3nt: TGTGCCACCAGTGACCCCCGGTCTTACTCTGGAAACACCATATATTTT

v_gene: TRBV28
abundance: .
d_gene: .
j_gene: TRBJ1-5
CDR3aa: CASRRREFSQPQHF
CDR3nt: TGTGCCAGCAGAAGAAGGGAATTTAGTCAGCCCCAGCATTTT

v_gene: TRBV6-6
abundance: .
d_gene: .
j_gene: TRBJ2-1
CDR3aa: CASRLNNEQFF
CDR3nt: TGTGCCAGCAGACTCAACAATGAGCAGTTCTTC

v_gene: TRBV7-9
abundance: once
d_gene: TRBD1
j_gene: TRBJ2-1
CDR3aa: CASSLTQGWGNEQFF
CDR3nt: TGTGCCAGCAGCTTGACACAGGGGTGGGGGAATGAGCAGTTCTTC

v_gene: TRBV15
abundance: .
d_gene: .
j_gene: TRBJ1-2
CDR3aa: CATSRGQGWSYGYTF
CDR3nt: TGTGCCACCAGCAGAGGCCAGGGCTGGAGCTATGGCTACACCTTC

v_gene: TRBV21-1
abundance: .
d_gene: .
j_gene: TRBJ1-4
CDR3aa: CASSKVGQAVCEKLFF
CDR3nt: TGTGCCAGCAGCAAAGTCGGACAGGCAGTCTGTGAAAAACTGTTTTTT

v_gene: TRBV5-6
abundance: once
d_gene: TRBD1
j_gene: TRBJ2-6
CDR3aa: CASSTDRGRFSGANVLTF
CDR3nt: TGTGCCAGCAGCACCGACAGGGGCCGCTTTTCTGGGGCCAACGTCCTGACTTTC

v_gene: TRBV9
abundance: .
d_gene: .
j_gene: TRBJ1-3
CDR3aa: CASSVDEGWGTIYF
CDR3nt: TGTGCCAGCAGCGTAGATGAAGGCTGGGGCACCATATATTTT

v_gene: TRBV3-1/TRBV3-2
abundance: .
d_gene: .
j_gene: TRBJ2-6
CDR3aa: CASSQETGRRPGANVLTF
CDR3nt: TGTGCCAGCAGCCAAGAGACAGGCCGACGCCCCGGGGCCAACGTCCTGACTTTC

v_gene: TRBV6-2/TRBV6-3
abundance: once
d_gene: .
j_gene: TRBJ1-2
CDR3aa: CASSSSGTTNYGYTF
CDR3nt: TGTGCCAGCAGTTCAAGTGGCACCACTAACTATGGCTACACCTTC

v_gene: TRBV5-8
abundance: .
d_gene: TRBD2
j_gene: TRBJ2-5
CDR3aa: CASRPGLAGQETQYF
CDR3nt: TGTGCCAGCAGACCGGGACTAGCGGGTCAAGAGACCCAGTACTTC

v_gene: TRBV25-1
abundance: .
d_gene: TRBD2
j_gene: TRBJ2-7
CDR3aa: CASSDYLPSGDYEQYF
CDR3nt: TGTGCCAGCAGTGACTATTTGCCTAGCGGGGATTACGAGCAGTACTTC

v_gene: TRBV12-2
abundance: .
d_gene: .
j_gene: TRBJ2-1
CDR3aa: CASRLGWPGFYNEQFF
CDR3nt: TGTGCAAGTCGCTTAGGTTGGCCAGGATTCTACAATGAGCAGTTCTTC

v_gene: TRBV5-1
abundance: .
d_gene: .
j_gene: TRBJ1-3
CDR3aa: CASSVDTFSGNTIYF
CDR3nt: TGCGCCAGCAGCGTGGACACCTTCTCTGGAAACACCATATATTTT

v_gene: TRBV12-3/TRBV12-4
abundance: .
d_gene: .
j_gene: TRBJ1-1
CDR3aa: CASSRSTGTEAFF
CDR3nt: TGTGCCAGCAGCAGGAGTACCGGGACTGAAGCTTTCTTT

v_gene: TRBV5-1
abundance: .
d_gene: TRBD1
j_gene: TRBJ2-1
CDR3aa: CASSLGQGFMSYNEQFF
CDR3nt: TGCGCCAGCAGCTTGGGACAGGGTTTTATGTCCTACAATGAGCAGTTCTTC

v_gene: TRBV18
abundance: .
d_gene: .
j_gene: TRBJ1-1
CDR3aa: CASSPGPETGGTEAFF
CDR3nt: TGTGCCAGCTCACCAGGGCCCGAGACAGGCGGCACTGAAGCTTTCTTT

v_gene: TRBV15
abundance: .
d_gene: TRBD1
j_gene: TRBJ2-7
CDR3aa: CATSRDGAGQGRKYF
CDR3nt: TGTGCCACCAGCAGAGATGGGGCTGGACAGGGGAGGAAGTACTTC

v_gene: TRBV5-6
abundance: .
d_gene: .
j_gene: TRBJ1-1
CDR3aa: CASSLGQVDTEAFF
CDR3nt: TGTGCCAGCAGCTTGGGACAGGTGGATACTGAAGCTTTCTTT

v_gene: TRBV15
abundance: .
d_gene: TRBD1
j_gene: TRBJ2-7
CDR3aa: CATSRGGTGTYEQYF
CDR3nt: TGTGCCACCAGCAGAGGCGGGACAGGGACCTACGAGCAGTACTTC

v_gene: TRBV28
abundance: .
d_gene: TRBD1
j_gene: TRBJ2-7
CDR3aa: CASSLTGGYEQYF
CDR3nt: TGTGCCAGCAGTTTAACAGGGGGCTACGAGCAGTACTTC

v_gene: TRBV28
abundance: .
d_gene: .
j_gene: TRBJ1-1
CDR3aa: CASIGSLKNTEAFF
CDR3nt: TGTGCCAGCATTGGGTCCCTAAAGAACACTGAAGCTTTCTTT

v_gene: TRBV6-5
abundance: .
d_gene: TRBD1
j_gene: TRBJ1-2
CDR3aa: CASGGQERHGYTF
CDR3nt: TGTGCCAGCGGCGGACAGGAGAGACATGGCTACACCTTC

v_gene: TRBV10-3
abundance: .
d_gene: TRBD2
j_gene: TRBJ2-1
CDR3aa: CAITGTSGGGEQFF
CDR3nt: TGTGCCATCACCGGGACTAGCGGGGGCGGTGAGCAGTTCTTC

v_gene: TRBV28
abundance: few
d_gene: .
j_gene: TRBJ2-7
CDR3aa: CASTSRAYEQYF
CDR3nt: TGTGCCAGCACTTCCCGGGCCTACGAGCAGTACTTC

v_gene: TRBV27
abundance: .
d_gene: TRBD1
j_gene: TRBJ1-1
CDR3aa: CATRGNRGGTEAFF
CDR3nt: TGTGCCACCAGGGGGAACAGGGGCGGAACTGAAGCTTTCTTT

v_gene: TRBV11-2
abundance: .
d_gene: .
j_gene: TRBJ1-1
CDR3aa: CASSLVRWNTEAFF
CDR3nt: TGTGCCAGCAGCTTAGTTCGTTGGAACACTGAAGCTTTCTTT

v_gene: TRBV27
abundance: .
d_gene: TRBD1
j_gene: TRBJ1-2
CDR3aa: CASSFQRQGVDYGYTF
CDR3nt: TGTGCCAGCAGTTTCCAGAGACAGGGGGTGGACTATGGCTACACCTTC

v_gene: TRBV12-5
abundance: .
d_gene: .
j_gene: TRBJ1-2
CDR3aa: CASGLPDSDYGYTF
CDR3nt: TGTGCTAGTGGTTTGCCGGACAGTGACTATGGCTACACCTTC

v_gene: TRBV5-4
abundance: .
d_gene: .
j_gene: TRBJ1-2
CDR3aa: CASSLYRRGAGGYTF
CDR3nt: TGTGCCAGCAGCTTGTACCGCCGGGGGGCGGGGGGCTACACCTTC

v_gene: TRBV27
abundance: .
d_gene: TRBD2
j_gene: TRBJ2-3
CDR3aa: CASSLSAAVIAGGRDTQYF
CDR3nt: TGTGCCAGCAGTTTATCCGCTGCCGTCATAGCGGGGGGCAGAGATACGCAGTATTTT

v_gene: TRBV10-1
abundance: .
d_gene: TRBD2
j_gene: TRBJ2-4
CDR3aa: CASSESSASGGQNIQYF
CDR3nt: TGCGCCAGCAGTGAGTCTTCGGCTAGCGGGGGGCAAAACATTCAGTACTTC

v_gene: TRBV9
abundance: .
d_gene: TRBD2
j_gene: TRBJ2-7
CDR3aa: CASSVDVAGGPYEQYF
CDR3nt: TGTGCCAGCAGCGTAGATGTAGCGGGGGGACCCTACGAGCAGTACTTC

v_gene: TRBV5-1
abundance: .
d_gene: .
j_gene: TRBJ1-1
CDR3aa: CASSSGTGGLTEAFF
CDR3nt: TGCGCCAGCAGCTCGGGAACGGGGGGGCTCACTGAAGCTTTCTTT

v_gene: TRBV3-1/TRBV3-2
abundance: once
d_gene: .
j_gene: TRBJ1-2
CDR3aa: CASSQGEYGYTF
CDR3nt: TGTGCCAGCAGTCAAGGAGAGTATGGCTACACCTTC

v_gene: TRBV9
abundance: .
d_gene: .
j_gene: TRBJ1-5
CDR3aa: CASSRGRNSNQPQHF
CDR3nt: TGTGCCAGCAGCCGAGGAAGGAATAGCAATCAGCCCCAGCATTTT

v_gene: TRBV2
abundance: .
d_gene: .
j_gene: TRBJ1-1
CDR3aa: CASSVGRPTEAFF
CDR3nt: TGTGCCAGCAGTGTCGGACGGCCAACTGAAGCTTTCTTT

v_gene: TRBV6-5
abundance: .
d_gene: .
j_gene: TRBJ1-1
CDR3aa: CASSYGAGTEAFF
CDR3nt: TGTGCCAGCAGTTACGGGGCAGGGACTGAAGCTTTCTTT